This T cell receptor (beta chain) was sequenced during a study of control samples from healthy donors and cancer patients. CDR1 and CDR2 (germline): MDHEN, SYDVKM. This CDR3 has 16 residues. The junction had 8 bases not matched to a gene; V was cut back by 4 bases and J by 2 bases. Data came from immunoSEQ multiplex PCR; TCRdb stores just in-frame clones and leaves some out. This table has about 190,000 clones, 80% to 95% appearing once. This TCR derives from a man between 18 and 35 years old in good health. The specimen was blood. The genes are TRBV28 and TRBJ2-3, with TRBD2 matching over 8 bases. CDR3 amino acids: CASSSSSGGSTDTQYF. As DNA, the CDR3 is TGTGCCAGCAGTTCCTCAAGCGGGGGCTCCACAGATACGCAGTATTTT.